The 8 T cell receptor beta chains listed next were all sequenced from one sample in a study of shared clonotypes between healthy human individuals. Only in-frame clones appear in the TCRdb table, and some are missing; sequencing was by immunoSEQ multiplex PCR. The sample holds 1,400,000 or so clones, approximately 98.5% seen once. Sequencing was performed on naive CD4+ T cells sorted from blood. Subset described: CD45RA+ positively selected. The source of these receptors is a man younger than 45 in good health.

The V gene is TRBV25-1, the J gene TRBJ1-1; the D is unclear. V was cut by 6 bases and J by 2 bases, with 10 bases left in between. Germline CDR1 is MGHDK and CDR2 is SYGVNS. The CDR3 covers 13 residues. CDR3 coding DNA: TGTGCCAGCAGGCCTTCTAAAAACACTGAAGCTTTCTTT. It is translated as CASRPSKNTEAFF.

This sequence joins TRBV5-1 and TRBJ1-5, with 9 bases that match TRBD1. CDR1 and CDR2 (germline): SGHRS, YFSETQ. Losses at the gene ends were 1 base for V and 6 bases for J; bases not matched to a gene: 14. The CDR3 contains 18 residues. The CDR3 here is CASSLRPLTGGYGQPQHF. For the CDR3, the DNA is TGCGCCAGCAGCTTGCGACCCTTAACAGGGGGCTACGGTCAGCCCCAGCATTTT. Variable domain in full (rest from reference TRBV5-1 and TRBJ1-5): KAGVTQTPRYLIKTRGQQVTLSCSPISGHRSVSWYQQTPGQGLQFLFEYFSETQRNKGNFPGRFSGRQFSNSRSEMNVSTLELGDSALYLCASSLRPLTGGYGQPQHFGDGTRLSIL.

The chain links TRBV11-2 to TRBJ1-3; 7 bases are shared with TRBD1. Germline CDR1 and CDR2: SGHAT and FQNNGV. V trimming: 3 bases; J trimming: 3 bases; junction bases outside the gene matches: 2. The CDR3 is 14 residues long. The CDR3 DNA reads TGTGCCAGCAGCTTTACAGGGGTTGGAAACACCATATATTTT. Its translation: CASSFTGVGNTIYF.

This chain links TRBV5-6 with TRBJ2-1; D is undetermined. CDR1 and CDR2 from the germline V gene are SGHDT and YYEEEE. V gave up 4 bases and J gave up 2 bases, with 13 bases separating them. The CDR3 extends over 15 amino acids. The CDR3 here is CASSTGPRAYNEQFF. CDR3 DNA sequence: TGTGCCAGCAGCACGGGCCCCCGGGCCTACAATGAGCAGTTCTTC.

The chain recombines TRBV18 with TRBJ2-2, with D tentatively TRBD1 (5 bases). The germline V gene encodes CDR1 KGHSH and CDR2 LQKENI. The V and J ends lost 0 bases and 4 bases respectively, with 15 bases between them. The CDR3 is 17 residues long. In DNA, the CDR3 is TGTGCCAGCTCACCACCGCGCCGGCAGGGTCTCACCGGGGAGCTGTTTTTT. As protein: CASSPPRRQGLTGELFF.

The chain has TRBV7-8 and TRBJ2-2; TRBD2 aligns across 7 bases. The germline gives CDR1 SGHVS, CDR2 FQNEAQ. The CDR3 has 14 residues. V shed 10 bases, J shed 1 base, and the junction held 6 bases outside the gene matches. DNA of the CDR3: TGTGCCATTAGCGGGCAGGGGAACACCGGGGAGCTGTTTTTT. Its translation is CAISGQGNTGELFF.

This chain joins TRBV27 and TRBJ2-5; TRBD2 matches at 13 bases. This CDR3 contains 15 residues. V lost 4 bases and J lost 5; bases outside the gene matches: 4. Germline values: CDR1 MNHEY, CDR2 SMNVEV (reference sequence). The CDR3: CASSYGLAGVETQYF. The CDR3 DNA follows: TGTGCCAGCAGTTACGGACTAGCGGGAGTGGAGACCCAGTACTTC.

The V gene is TRBV28, the J gene TRBJ2-6, with 8 bases lining up with TRBD2. The germline V gene has CDR1 MDHEN and CDR2 SYDVKM. CDR3 size: 19 residues. The V and J ends lost 4 bases and 0 bases, in that order; junction bases with no gene match: 11. CDR3 bases: TGTGCCAGCAGTTCTAGAATGAGCGGGAGCCCCTCTGGGGCCAACGTCCTGACTTTC. Its protein is CASSSRMSGSPSGANVLTF.